Listed below are T cell receptor beta chains from one sample, sequenced in a study of regulatory T cells in long-lasting Graves disease. TCRdb re-derived calls from the multiplex PCR reads in MiXCR, one entry per CDR3 protein. The repertoire holds some 250,000 distinct CDR3 sequences, with roughly 18% as singletons. The sequencing used peripheral blood mononuclear cells (PBMCs), collected at new diagnosis, from a patient treated with antithyroid drugs. These receptors came from a female donor with Graves disease. The CDR3 runs from the conserved cysteine through the conserved F or W. D genes are given only for firm matches. Size is stated for part of the rows, as once, few or many counts, or as a class when the clone is expanded.

>.|TRBV4-3|TRBJ1-2|many
TGCGCCAGCAGCCAAGATATAGGAGGGGGCTACACCTTC
CASSQDIGGGYTF
>.|TRBV10-3|TRBJ1-4|many
TGTGCCATCAGTGGGACACGCGGAGAAACTAATGAAAAACTGTTTTTT
CAISGTRGETNEKLFF
>TRBD1|TRBV20-1|TRBJ2-7|many
TGCAGTGCTAGTGATGTCCGGACAGGGGTTTTAGAGCAGTACTTC
CSASDVRTGVLEQYF
>.|TRBV6-1|TRBJ2-7|many
TGTGCCAGCAGTGAAGAACCGGGGGATCCCAACGAGCAGTACTTC
CASSEEPGDPNEQYF
>.|TRBV20-1|TRBJ2-3|many
TGCAGTGCTACCGACACAGATACGCAGTCTTTT
CSATDTDTQSF
>.|TRBV5-1|TRBJ2-7|many
TGCGCCAGCAGCTTGGACCCTCTCTACGAGCAGTACTTC
CASSLDPLYEQYF
>.|TRBV27|TRBJ2-6|.
TGTGCCAGCAGTTTTCGTGCCGACACCTACTCTGGGGCCAACGTCCTGACTTTC
CASSFRADTYSGANVLTF
>.|TRBV6-1|TRBJ2-4|few
TGTGCCAGCAGGGACAGCCCTGGGGCCAAAAACATTCAGTACTTC
CASRDSPGAKNIQYF
>TRBD2|TRBV6-2/TRBV6-3|TRBJ2-3|many
TGTGCCAGCAGTTACCCTGCGGGCGGGAGATCAACAGATACGCAGTATTTT
CASSYPAGGRSTDTQYF
>TRBD1|TRBV2|TRBJ1-2|many
TGTGCCAGCAGAACGGACAGGGGGCCTGAAGCTAACTATGGCTACACCTTC
CASRTDRGPEANYGYTF
>.|TRBV7-8|TRBJ2-3|many
TGTGCCAGCAGCTCGAGGGAGGGGGGCACAGATACGCAGTATTTT
CASSSREGGTDTQYF
>TRBD1|TRBV7-9|TRBJ1-4|many
TGTGCCAGCAGCAGGCGACAGGGAATAGGTGAAAAACTGTTTTTT
CASSRRQGIGEKLFF
>.|TRBV27|TRBJ2-3|many
TGTGCCAGCAGTTCCGGACAGTACACAGATACGCAGTATTTT
CASSSGQYTDTQYF
>.|TRBV28|TRBJ2-7|many
TGTGCCAGCAGTCTAGGGGGTCACGAGCAGTACTTC
CASSLGGHEQYF
>.|TRBV11-2|TRBJ2-7|many
TGTGCCAGCAGCTTAGATATTATTGATAGCTCCTACGAGCAGTACTTC
CASSLDIIDSSYEQYF
>.|TRBV29-1|TRBJ2-5|.
TGCAGCGTTGAGGGTTTGGAGACCCGGTACTTC
CSVEGLETRYF
>.|TRBV6-1|TRBJ2-1|few
TGTGCCAGCCAGGGCAGGACGTACAATGAGCAGTTCTTC
CASQGRTYNEQFF
>TRBD2|TRBV24-1|TRBJ2-1|many
TGTGCCACCAGTGATTATCGCGGGAGCTCCTACAATGAGCAGTTCTTC
CATSDYRGSSYNEQFF
>TRBD2|TRBV7-2|TRBJ2-2|.
TGTGCCACCCCCCTACTAGCGGGAGGGCCTTACACCGGGGAGCTGTTTTTT
CATPLLAGGPYTGELFF
>TRBD1|TRBV19|TRBJ2-3|.
TGTGCCAGTAGAGGACAGGGCCAAGGTCCTCGATTCACAGATACGCAGTATTTT
CASRGQGQGPRFTDTQYF
>TRBD2|TRBV20-1|TRBJ2-1|many
TGCAGTGCTACGGAGCCGGGACTAGCGTTCCATGAGCAGTTCTTC
CSATEPGLAFHEQFF
>.|TRBV7-9|TRBJ1-1|many
TGTGCCAGCAGCTCAACCGGGACACTGAACACTGAAGCTTTCTTT
CASSSTGTLNTEAFF